These T cell receptor beta chains were read from a single sample in a study of CD8+ T cells in alopecia areata. Measured with immunoSEQ multiplex PCR; TCRdb has only the in-frame clones, and not every one. The sample carries 95,000 to 150,000 clones, about 50% recorded once. Source: CD4+ T cells sorted from blood, taken at week 4, from a patient treated with tofacitinib. The receptors derive from a human donor with alopecia areata. Both conserved end residues are trimmed from each CDR3.

V gene | CDR3 protein
TRBV23-1 | ASSQSSDRGGRNEQF
TRBV15 | ATGGGSYEQY
TRBV5-1 | ASSRQEEETQY
TRBV19 | ASSIGSAGNYGYT
TRBV7-9 | ASSLDRRSSGNTIY
TRBV29-1 | SVEGTGTGYT
TRBV10-3 | AISDLAGLAKNIQY
TRBV29-1 | SVESLLPNAEAF
TRBV4-1 | ASSQVPGPSSYEQY
TRBV5-1 | ASSLGPGEEQY
TRBV13 | ASSLRLAGALRSGANVLT
TRBV9 | ASSTYNTGELF
TRBV4-1 | ASSQERTGKLF
TRBV11-2 | ASSSGPSGGPETQY
TRBV2 | ASSEGRAGGQPQH
TRBV7-2 | ASSLRGPGQGAGYEQY
TRBV5-1 | ASSPGRGVSTDTQY
TRBV5-1 | ASSESTDTQY
TRBV7-3 | ASRNPGQGYEQY
TRBV10-3 | AISESPDNEQF
TRBV7-9 | ASSFRLVRGSYNEQF
TRBV27 | ASSLLGPVTEAF
TRBV27 | ASSGGTATGELF
TRBV19 | ASNPGSGSGNEQF
TRBV30 | AWKFGQSYGYT
TRBV19 | ASSPTSGGRNEQF
TRBV6-5 | ASSYSSSGSETQY
TRBV6-5 | ASSYSSFSARETQY
TRBV18 | ASSPLMGDNQPQH
TRBV27 | ASSVWDRGTYEQY
TRBV7-2 | ASSPSPNYGYT
TRBV6-5 | ASSIQGEGQPQH
TRBV7-9 | ASSTTLTDTQY
TRBV30 | AWSGGTGTQPQH
TRBV6-1 | ASSEAPTEVYGYT
TRBV6-5 | ASSLDRSTYNEQF
TRBV30 | ACQTGAPRGGYT
TRBV10-3 | AISALALGANEQF
TRBV30 | AWSMWTSGFTYNEQF